Listed below are T cell receptor beta chains from one sample, sequenced in a study of T-cell reconstitution after alpha-beta-depleted transplantation in children. TCRdb re-called the PCR reads with MiXCR, one entry per CDR3 protein. The repertoire has some 550,000 distinct CDR3 sequences, approximately 20% of them found once; the top ten carry 2.5% to 4%. Sequenced material: PBMCs from the stem cell graft donor, taken from the stem cell graft. Receptors originate from a human donor who donated a stem cell graft to a child with acute lymphoblastic leukemia. Both conserved end residues are part of each CDR3. The D gene is left open where the match is weak. Expanded clones are given a class, and other clones once, few, many or no size at all.

d_gene,j_gene,abundance,v_gene,CDR3aa,CDR3nt
-,TRBJ2-2,few,TRBV5-8,CASSSGTRYTGELFF,TGTGCCAGCAGCTCCGGGACCCGATACACCGGGGAGCTGTTTTTT
TRBD1,TRBJ1-3,few,TRBV20-1,CSAATRDRLSSGNTIYF,TGCAGTGCTGCCACCCGGGACAGACTTAGCTCTGGAAACACCATATATTTT
TRBD1,TRBJ1-3,few,TRBV5-6,CASSLRDRSNTIYF,TGTGCCAGCAGCTTACGGGACAGGTCCAACACCATATATTTT
-,TRBJ2-7,few,TRBV27,CASSLFGGDYEQYF,TGTGCCAGCAGTTTATTCGGGGGTGACTACGAGCAGTACTTC
-,TRBJ2-1,-,TRBV24-1,CATSALLGSYNEQFF,TGTGCCACCAGTGCCCTGTTGGGGTCCTACAATGAGCAGTTCTTC
-,TRBJ1-2,-,TRBV27,CASSLVVGGNGYTF,TGTGCCAGCAGTTTGGTGGTGGGGGGCAATGGCTACACCTTC
-,TRBJ2-6,-,TRBV7-9,CASSLGNGGSGANVLTF,TGTGCCAGCAGCTTAGGCAACGGAGGCTCTGGGGCCAACGTCCTGACTTTC
TRBD2,TRBJ2-1,-,TRBV11-2,CASSLGLAGRYHEQFF,TGTGCCAGCAGCTTGGGACTAGCGGGAAGATACCATGAGCAGTTCTTC
TRBD2,TRBJ2-1,-,TRBV11-2,CASSFHNGRDNEQFF,TGTGCCAGCAGCTTCCATAACGGGAGGGACAATGAGCAGTTCTTC
-,TRBJ2-2,once,TRBV29-1,CSGIFGNTGELFF,TGCAGCGGTATATTTGGGAACACCGGGGAGCTGTTTTTT
-,TRBJ2-5,few,TRBV5-5,CASSLVRDLAETQYF,TGTGCCAGCAGCTTGGTGCGGGACCTTGCTGAGACCCAGTACTTC
TRBD2,TRBJ2-7,few,TRBV20-1,CSARLAGGGEQYF,TGCAGTGCTAGACTAGCGGGAGGGGGCGAGCAGTACTTC
TRBD2,TRBJ2-3,-,TRBV5-1,CASSERTSGSIADTQYF,TGCGCCAGCAGCGAACGGACTAGCGGGAGTATAGCAGATACGCAGTATTTT
TRBD2,TRBJ2-7,-,TRBV4-1,CASSQDSASGSRGYEQYF,TGCGCCAGCAGCCAAGATAGCGCTAGCGGGAGCCGCGGCTACGAGCAGTACTTC